The 16 T cell receptor beta chains in this list originate from one sample, sequenced in a study of a mutant IDH1 vaccine in newly diagnosed glioma. Time point reported: baseline, week 1 (first vaccination visit). As to treatment: pre-vaccination baseline after standard-of-care therapy. The assay was immunoSEQ multiplex PCR, and TCRdb's table has in-frame clones only and misses some. The repertoire consists of about 88,000 clones, with over 70% occurring once and the leading ten covering about 5.1%. The sample consisted of PBMCs, taken from a glioma patient treated with radiotherapy, temozolomide or both. Receptors were obtained from a middle-aged man with glioma. Some clones in this sample may be carry-over from other donors' samples.

The V gene is TRBV7-2, the J gene TRBJ2-7; the D is unclear. Germline V gives CDR1 SGHTA, CDR2 FQGNSA. The length of the CDR3 is 15 residues. The ends were cut back, 5 bases at V and 2 bases at J, with 16 bases in the middle. The CDR3 DNA follows: TGTGCCAGCAGCCAAACATATCGGGCCCCCTACGAGCAGTACTTC. It is translated as CASSQTYRAPYEQYF.

The chain employs TRBV6-1 and TRBJ2-6; D not resolved. The CDR3 totals 14 residues. Trimming removed 9 bases from V and 0 bases from J, with 9 bases in between. In germline, CDR1 is MNHNS, CDR2 SASEGT. The CDR3 here is CASSVLSGANVLTF. The CDR3, as DNA: TGTGCCAGTTCAGTTCTCTCTGGGGCCAACGTCCTGACTTTC.

This chain links TRBV5-4 with TRBJ1-1; 8 bases fit TRBD1. This CDR3 comprises 15 residues. Germline CDR1 SGHNT, CDR2 YYREEE (reference sequence). The V gene end was trimmed by 1 base and the J gene end by 5 bases; junction bases not matched to a gene: 7. The DNA of the CDR3 is TGTGCCAGCAGCTTGCCGACAGGGGTGGGGACTGAAGCTTTCTTT. It encodes CASSLPTGVGTEAFF.

The chain is built from TRBV7-9 and TRBJ1-2; D ambiguous. Trimming shortened V by 5 bases and J by 5 bases, and 12 bases separated the two germline ends. Germline lookup yields CDR1 SEHNR and CDR2 FQNEAQ (reference sequence). This CDR3 region has 13 residues. The CDR3 loop is CASSQDGIYGYTF. DNA for the CDR3: TGTGCCAGCAGCCAAGATGGGATATATGGCTACACCTTC.

This clone was counted only a few times. This chain joins TRBV6-5 and TRBJ2-7; TRBD1 agrees at 7 bases. The V gene's germline CDR1 is MNHEY and CDR2 SVGAGI. J was trimmed by 6 bases and V by 5 bases; bases with no gene match: 7. The CDR3 contains 13 residues. Written as DNA, the CDR3 is TGTGCCAGCAGTCGACAGGGAACGAGCGAGCAGTACTTC. Translation gives CASSRQGTSEQYF.

The chain couples TRBV6-5 to TRBJ1-5; maybe TRBD1 (5 bases). The CDR3 consists of 15 residues. CDR1 is MNHEY and CDR2 is SVGAGI in the germline V gene. V was trimmed by 6 bases and J by 2 bases, leaving 14 bases between them. CDR3 in amino acids: CASRLLGGGNQPQHF. The CDR3 DNA is TGTGCCAGCAGACTTCTGGGGGGTGGCAATCAGCCCCAGCATTTT.

V and J are TRBV19 and TRBJ2-5; D is perhaps TRBD1 or TRBD2 (5 bases each). The CDR3 runs to 14 residues. Trimming stripped 6 bases from V and 4 bases from J, with 15 bases between. Looked up from germline, CDR1 is LNHDA and CDR2 is SQIVND (reference sequence). CDR3 bases: TGTGCCAGTAGGGAAGGGACCCTCGGAGAGACCCAGTACTTC. Translation: CASREGTLGETQYF.

CDR3 DNA sequence: TGTGCCAGCTCACCACCGGGGGACTGGGAGCAAGAGACCCAGTACTTC. It codes for CASSPPGDWEQETQYF. The rearrangement links TRBV18 to TRBJ2-5, with D perhaps TRBD2 (6 bases). Germline V gives CDR1 KGHSH, CDR2 LQKENI. V gave up 0 bases and J gave up 2 bases, with 13 bases separating them. The CDR3 runs to 16 residues.

This chain uses TRBV18 with TRBJ1-5, with a weak D call TRBD1 (6 bases). Looked up from germline, CDR1 is KGHSH and CDR2 is LQKENI. The CDR3 runs to 15 residues. Trimming removed 3 bases at V and 7 bases at J, with 16 bases between. CDR3 in DNA: TGTGCCAGCTCACCGGGATCGGGGGCCGGCCAGCCCCAGCATTTT. Translation: CASSPGSGAGQPQHF.

J is TRBJ1-5 and V is TRBV19; D gene ambiguous. V was cut by 9 bases and J by 6 bases, with 12 bases left in between. The CDR3 consists of 12 residues. CDR1 and CDR2 (germline): LNHDA, SQIVND (reference sequence). The DNA for the CDR3 is TGTGCCAGCGGATTCCCGGTTCAGCCCCAGCATTTT. It codes for CASGFPVQPQHF.

V and J are TRBV6-1 and TRBJ2-7; D perhaps matches TRBD2 (6 bases). This CDR3 is built from 15 residues. The germline CDR1 and CDR2 sequences are MNHNS and SASEGT. Trimming left V 4 bases short and J 3 bases short, with 16 bases between. In nucleotides, the CDR3 is TGTGCCAGCAGTGGGGACTTTCAGGGAATCTACGAGCAGTACTTC. It codes for CASSGDFQGIYEQYF.

The CDR3 DNA reads TGTGCCAGCACCGGAGGACAGCTTAGGGGCTACACCTTC. Translating gives CASTGGQLRGYTF. The chain couples TRBV2 to TRBJ1-2, with D possibly being TRBD1 (6 bases). CDR3 length: 13 amino acids. The ends were cut back, 7 bases at V and 8 bases at J, with 17 bases in the middle. CDR1 and CDR2 from the germline V gene are SNHLY and FYNNEI. The variable domain in full, with the rest retrieved from reference TRBV2 and TRBJ1-2, is EPEVTQTPSHQVTQMGQEVILRCVPISNHLYFYWYRQILGQKVEFLVSFYNNEISEKSEIFDDQFSVERPDGSNFTLKIRSTKLEDSAMYFCASTGGQLRGYTFGSGTRLTVV.

This rearrangement joins TRBV30 to TRBJ2-5, with D unclear. This CDR3 has 14 residues. Trimming removed 0 bases at V and 2 bases at J, with 10 bases between. Germline CDR1 reads GTSNPN; CDR2 reads SVGIG (reference sequence). CDR3 in amino acids: CAWSVPVRQETQYF. CDR3 DNA: TGTGCCTGGAGTGTACCGGTCAGGCAAGAGACCCAGTACTTC.

The chain employs TRBV14 and TRBJ1-2; D ambiguous. The CDR3 length is 14 residues. The germline V gene has CDR1 SGHDN and CDR2 FVKESK. Trimming stripped 5 bases from V and 8 bases from J, with 18 bases between. DNA of the CDR3: TGTGCCAGCAGCGTCTACCGGGCCCAAGAGGGCTACACCTTC. This gives the protein CASSVYRAQEGYTF.

This clone was picked up one time. The chain carries TRBV29-1 and TRBJ1-1; D is undetermined. CDR1 is SQVTM and CDR2 is ANQGSEA in the germline V gene. The CDR3 is made up of 13 amino acids. Trimming removed 4 bases at V and 5 bases at J, with 14 bases between. The CDR3 region is CSVARPTGTEAFF. Here the CDR3 DNA reads TGCAGCGTTGCCAGGCCCACGGGGACTGAAGCTTTCTTT.

The V call is TRBV11-2, the J call TRBJ2-2, with a weak D call TRBD2 (5 bases). With 1 base removed from V and 0 bases from J, the gap between germline ends came to 12 bases. The CDR3 totals 17 residues. Germline V CDR1 and CDR2: SGHAT, FQNNGV. CDR3 nucleotides: TGTGCCAGCAGCTTAGTTGGTGCGGGTGCGAACACCGGGGAGCTGTTTTTT. It codes for CASSLVGAGANTGELFF.